Presented here are 25 T cell receptor beta chains from one specimen sequenced in a study of T cells in Graves' hyperthyroidism and ophthalmopathy. TCR beta CDR3 regions were amplified from RNA transcripts. With the HTBI primer set, the TCR CDR3 went through a first round of RT-PCR. TCRdb processed the multiplex PCR reads anew with MiXCR; each CDR3 protein has one entry. The repertoire holds hundreds of thousands of distinct CDR3 sequences, with roughly 15% as singletons. Sequences were obtained from blood. Receptors were obtained from a woman between 45 and 65 years old with Graves' ophthalmopathy.

This clonotype was counted many times. The chain couples TRBV14 to TRBJ1-1, with 8 bases matching TRBD1. The V gene end was trimmed by 3 bases and the J gene end by 2 bases; junction bases not matched to a gene: 11. This CDR3 comprises 17 residues. Germline V gene lookup returns CDR1 SGHDN and CDR2 FVKESK. The CDR3 spells CASSHRTGKGPNTEAFF. The CDR3 nucleotides are TGTGCCAGCAGCCACCGGACAGGGAAAGGGCCTAACACTGAAGCTTTCTTT. Using reference TRBV14 and TRBJ1-1 for the parts outside the CDR3, the full variable domain is EAGVTQFPSHSVIEKGQTVTLRCDPISGHDNLYWYRRVMGKEIKFLLHFVKESKQDESGMPNNRFLAERTGGTYSTLKVQPAELEDSGVYFCASSHRTGKGPNTEAFFGQGTRLTVV.

The chain uses TRBV9 and TRBJ2-3; 11 bases are a match to TRBD2. Per the germline V gene, CDR1 is SGDLS and CDR2 is YYNGEE. This CDR3 contains 16 residues. V lost 0 bases and J lost 1; bases outside the gene matches: 1. The DNA for the CDR3 is TGTGCCAGCAGCGTAGAACTAGCGGGAGGCACAGATACGCAGTATTTT. Translating gives CASSVELAGGTDTQYF. The variable domain in full, completed from reference TRBV9 and TRBJ2-3, reads DSGVTQTPKHLITATGQRVTLRCSPRSGDLSVYWYQQSLDQGLQFLIQYYNGEERAKGNILERFSAQQFPDLHSELNLSSLELGDSALYFCASSVELAGGTDTQYFGPGTRLTVL.

This clonotype came up many times. The CDR3 DNA is TGCAGTGCTAGATCCCAGGAGACCTACAATGAGCAGTTCTTC. Translating it yields CSARSQETYNEQFF. The chain recombines TRBV20-1 with TRBJ2-1; D remains ambiguous. This CDR3 is 14 amino acids long. Trimming took off 2 bases at V and 2 bases at J, with 10 bases between the two ends. The V gene's germline CDR1 is DFQATT and CDR2 SNEGSKA (reference sequence).

Concerning this clonotype itself: At one end the junction does not follow the germline gene, possibly because of a read error. J is TRBJ2-7 and V is TRBV2; D is ambiguous. The germline V gene has CDR1 SNHLY and CDR2 FYNNEI. The CDR3 totals 13 residues. Here the CDR3 reads CASSEGVGYERYF. The CDR3 DNA reads TGTGCCAGCAGTGAAGGTGTCGGTTACGAGCGGTACTTC.

The chain employs TRBV11-3 and TRBJ2-4; perhaps TRBD1 as D (5 bases). The V end was cut by 5 bases, the J end by 3 bases, with 14 bases between. This CDR3 comprises 15 residues. From germline, CDR1 is SGHNT and CDR2 YENEEA. The CDR3 region is CASSGGPQGKNIQYF. In DNA, the CDR3 is TGTGCCAGCAGCGGCGGTCCCCAGGGCAAAAACATTCAGTACTTC. Filled out from reference TRBV11-3 and TRBJ2-4, the complete variable domain reads EAGVVQSPRYKIIEKKQPVAFWCNPISGHNTLYWYLQNLGQGPELLIRYENEEAVDDSQLPKDRFSAERLKGVDSTLKIQPAELGDSAVYLCASSGGPQGKNIQYFGAGTRLSVL.

The chain employs TRBV6-1 and TRBJ2-1; 9 bases fit TRBD2. Germline lookup yields CDR1 MNHNS and CDR2 SASEGT. Trimming cost V 5 bases and J 4 bases; bases outside gene matches: 6. The length of the CDR3 is 15 residues. The CDR3 loop is CASSLEREAYNEQFF. The CDR3 region has the DNA TGTGCCAGCAGTCTCGAGCGGGAGGCTTACAATGAGCAGTTCTTC.

The chain carries TRBV6-5 and TRBJ2-6; D is uncertain. Germline-derived CDR1 and CDR2 are MNHEY and SVGAGI. The CDR3 is 14 amino acids. Trimming stripped 1 base from V and 4 bases from J, with 5 bases between. The CDR3 reads CASSYLSGANVLTF. CDR3 DNA: TGTGCCAGCAGTTACTTATCGGGGGCCAACGTCCTGACTTTC.

This clonotype has at least ten counts. The chain recombines TRBV28 with TRBJ2-2; maybe TRBD1 (6 bases). The V end lost 2 bases, the J end lost 4 bases, and 14 bases lay between the germline ends. The CDR3 is 16 residues long. The germline V gene has CDR1 MDHEN and CDR2 SYDVKM. CDR3 region: CASSLITGMVTGELFF. CDR3 DNA sequence: TGTGCCAGCAGTTTAATTACAGGGATGGTCACCGGGGAGCTGTTTTTT.

As concerns this clonotype: This may be a read error: a much more frequent sequence differs by one nucleotide. The rearrangement joins TRBV30 to TRBJ2-1; D is uncertain. The CDR3 runs 13 residues. The V gene's germline CDR1 is GTSNPN and CDR2 SVGIG (reference sequence). The CDR3 loop reads CAWSGQPYNGQFF. The CDR3 nucleotides are TGTGCCTGGAGCGGGCAACCGTACAATGGGCAGTTCTTC.

This clonotype has at least ten counts. The chain joins TRBV24-1 to TRBJ2-1, with 7 bases lining up with TRBD2. Germline V gene lookup returns CDR1 KGHDR and CDR2 SFDVKD. Germline trimming cut 4 bases from V and 2 bases from J; bases unmatched to any gene: 7. This CDR3 has 16 residues. CDR3 in amino acids: CATSDASGKAYNEQFF. CDR3 nucleotides: TGTGCCACCAGTGACGCGAGCGGGAAGGCCTACAATGAGCAGTTCTTC.

This clonotype was seen ten or more times. The chain employs TRBV4-3 and TRBJ2-7; TRBD1 might be the D (6 bases). Germline assignment: CDR1 LGHNA and CDR2 YSLEER. This CDR3 spans 16 amino acids. Trimming removed 0 bases at V and 3 bases at J, with 15 bases between. DNA for the CDR3: TGCGCCAGCAGCCAAGATTACGGGACAAGATTCTACGAGCAGTACTTC. Encoded protein: CASSQDYGTRFYEQYF.

For this clonotype: It may be a read error: a sequence one base away is much more abundant. The CDR3 DNA follows: TGTGCCGGCCGTTATGTGGGGGGACAAAAACTGTTTTTT. Translation: CAGRYVGGQKLFF. The genes are TRBV12-3 or TRBV12-4 and TRBJ1-4, with D possibly matching TRBD1 (5 bases). Trimming cost V 11 bases and J 9 bases, with 19 bases left between them. This CDR3 spans 13 amino acids.

This clonotype was counted a few times. The chain recombines TRBV5-1 with TRBJ2-1; D possibly corresponds to TRBD2 (7 bases). The V gene lost 3 bases and the J gene lost 3 bases, with 16 bases spanning the gap. In germline, CDR1 is SGHRS, CDR2 YFSETQ. This CDR3 contains 16 residues. CDR3 loop: CASSSRGSGFYNEQFF. Written as DNA, the CDR3 is TGCGCCAGCAGCTCCAGGGGTAGCGGGTTCTACAATGAGCAGTTCTTC.

This clonotype occurred many times. The V gene is TRBV2, the J gene TRBJ2-2, with a weak D call TRBD1 (5 bases). Per germline, CDR1 SNHLY and CDR2 FYNNEI. The CDR3 covers 14 residues. Deletions cut 4 bases from V and 3 bases from J, with 9 bases between. The chain's CDR3 is CASSGRQHTGELFF. The CDR3 nucleotides are TGTGCCAGCAGTGGTAGACAGCACACCGGGGAGCTGTTTTTT.

The sample holds a few counts of this clonotype. The chain is built from TRBV7-3 and TRBJ1-1; a possible D gene is TRBD1 (5 bases). The CDR3 loop spans 17 amino acids. V dropped 2 bases and J dropped 0 bases, with 16 bases sitting between them. CDR1 is SGHTA, CDR2 FQGTGA, per germline. The CDR3 DNA reads TGTGCCAGCAGCTTAGGCCCCACCCCGACAGTGAACACTGAAGCTTTCTTT. Translated: CASSLGPTPTVNTEAFF.

This clonotype turned up a few times. This rearrangement joins TRBV19 to TRBJ2-1; 7 bases are a match to TRBD2. V was pared by 0 bases and J by 4 bases, with 12 bases of the junction left unmatched. CDR1 and CDR2 from the germline V gene are LNHDA and SQIVND (reference sequence). The CDR3 sequence is 18 residues long. For the CDR3, the DNA is TGTGCCAGTAGTATAGATCTATTTGGCGGGAGTAGATACAATGAGCAGTTCTTC. Its translation is CASSIDLFGGSRYNEQFF.

As to this clonotype: Being one base from a much bigger clone, this may be a read error. The genes are TRBV12-3 or TRBV12-4 and TRBJ2-5; D is perhaps TRBD2 (5 bases). This CDR3 is built from 15 residues. The DNA for the CDR3 is TGCGCCAGCAGTTCCAAGTTGTTGAGTGGAGGGACCCAGTACTTC. It yields the protein CASSSKLLSGGTQYF.

On this clonotype: At one end the junction does not follow the germline gene, possibly because of a read error. J is TRBJ1-5 and V is TRBV6-2 or TRBV6-3; TRBD1 agrees at 10 bases. The CDR3 length is 16 residues. Germline CDR1 reads MNHEY; CDR2 reads SVGEGT. Here the CDR3 reads CASSRDRGGSNQPRHF. In DNA form, the CDR3 reads TGTGCCAGCAGCCGGGACAGGGGAGGGAGCAATCAGCCCCGGCATTTT.

This clonotype came up many times. The chain has TRBV7-3 and TRBJ1-1; the D gene is possibly TRBD1 (6 bases). V dropped 1 base and J dropped 5 bases, with 14 bases sitting between them. In germline, CDR1 is SGHTA, CDR2 FQGTGA. This CDR3 has 15 amino acids. This chain's CDR3 is CASSLRQGRSTEAFF. The CDR3 region has the DNA TGTGCCAGCAGCTTAAGGCAGGGGCGGAGTACTGAAGCTTTCTTT.

This clonotype was seen at least ten times. The chain couples TRBV7-9 to TRBJ2-7, with 7 bases fitting TRBD2. This CDR3 spans 15 amino acids. V was pared by 1 base and J by 6 bases, with 9 bases of the junction left unmatched. The germline CDR1 and CDR2 sequences are SEHNR and FQNEAQ (reference sequence). DNA for the CDR3: TGTGCCAGCAGCTTAGTCTCGGCGGGAGAAGGCGAGCAGTACTTC. Protein sequence: CASSLVSAGEGEQYF.

This clonotype has ten or more counts. The V and J genes are TRBV18 and TRBJ2-7, with D possibly being TRBD2 (5 bases). CDR3 length equals 16 residues. Trimming removed 3 bases at V and 0 bases at J, with 15 bases between. CDR1 and CDR2 from the germline V gene are KGHSH and LQKENI. CDR3: CASSPSVHGSSYEQYF. CDR3 nucleotides: TGTGCCAGCTCACCCTCAGTACATGGGAGCTCCTACGAGCAGTACTTC. Supplemented by reference TRBV18 and TRBJ2-7, the full variable domain reads NAGVMQNPRHLVRRRGQEARLRCSPMKGHSHVYWYRQLPEEGLKFMVYLQKENIIDESGMPKERFSAEFPKEGPSILRIQQVVRGDSAAYFCASSPSVHGSSYEQYFGPGTRLTVT.

In this sample, this clonotype turned up many times. The rearrangement joins TRBV24-1 to TRBJ2-1, with D perhaps TRBD1 (5 bases). Germline lookup yields CDR1 KGHDR and CDR2 SFDVKD. This CDR3 spans 14 amino acids. Trimming removed 1 base from V and 10 bases from J, with 13 bases in between. The CDR3 sequence is CATSDFQGMEEQFF. DNA for the CDR3: TGTGCCACCAGTGATTTCCAGGGCATGGAGGAGCAGTTCTTC.

The table lists this clonotype with a few counts. One base away lies a much larger clone, so this may be a sequencing read error. V usage is TRBV6-9 and J usage is TRBJ2-7; TRBD1 matches at 8 bases. J gave up 1 base and V 3 bases, and 8 bases lay outside the gene matches. This CDR3 region has 16 residues. Germline CDR1 and CDR2: MNHGY and SVAAGI. CDR3 DNA sequence: TGTGCCAGCAGTTACTCGGAATACAGGGGGTCCTACGAGCAGTACTTC. Translated: CASSYSEYRGSYEQYF.

This sequence joins TRBV5-1 and TRBJ1-4; perhaps TRBD1 as D (5 bases). Germline V gene lookup returns CDR1 SGHRS and CDR2 YFSETQ. CDR3 length equals 13 residues. The V gene lost 5 bases and the J gene lost 3 bases, with 8 bases spanning the gap. CDR3 in amino acids: CASRRGSNEKLFF. The CDR3 DNA reads as TGCGCCAGCAGGAGGGGTTCTAATGAAAAACTGTTTTTT.

This clonotype was seen at least ten times. The chain recombines TRBV5-5 with TRBJ2-7; 7 bases line up with TRBD2. V was clipped by 4 bases and J by 0 bases; unmatched bases: 10. The V gene's germline CDR1 is SGHKS and CDR2 YYEKEE (reference sequence). The CDR3 covers 16 residues. The CDR3 region has the DNA TGTGCCAGCAGCCTCTTCTCAGCGGGGAGCTCCTACGAGCAGTACTTC. Translation: CASSLFSAGSSYEQYF.